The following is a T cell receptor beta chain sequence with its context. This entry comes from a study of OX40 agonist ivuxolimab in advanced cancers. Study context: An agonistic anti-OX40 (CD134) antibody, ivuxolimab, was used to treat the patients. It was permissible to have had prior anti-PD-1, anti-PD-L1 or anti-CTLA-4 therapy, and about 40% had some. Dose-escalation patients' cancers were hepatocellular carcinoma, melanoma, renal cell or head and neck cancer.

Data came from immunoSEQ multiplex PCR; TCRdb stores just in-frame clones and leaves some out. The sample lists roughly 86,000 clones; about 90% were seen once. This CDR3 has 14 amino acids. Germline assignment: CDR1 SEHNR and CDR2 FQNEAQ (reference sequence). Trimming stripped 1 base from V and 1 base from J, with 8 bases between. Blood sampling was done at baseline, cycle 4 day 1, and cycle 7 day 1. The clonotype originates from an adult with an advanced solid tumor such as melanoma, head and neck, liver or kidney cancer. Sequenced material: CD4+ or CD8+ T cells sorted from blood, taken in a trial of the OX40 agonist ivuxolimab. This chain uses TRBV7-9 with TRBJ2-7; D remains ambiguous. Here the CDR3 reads CASSLGQPSYEQYF. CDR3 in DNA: TGTGCCAGCAGCTTAGGGCAGCCTTCCTACGAGCAGTACTTC. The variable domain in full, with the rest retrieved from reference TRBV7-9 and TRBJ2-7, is DTGVSQNPRHKITKRGQNVTFRCDPISEHNRLYWYRQTLGQGPEFLTYFQNEAQLEKSRLLSDRFSAERPKGSFSTLEIQRTEQGDSAMYLCASSLGQPSYEQYFGPGTRLTVT.